These T cell receptor beta chains were read from a single sample in a study of OX40 agonist ivuxolimab in advanced cancers. Only in-frame clones appear in the TCRdb table, and some are missing; sequencing was by immunoSEQ multiplex PCR. Here the sample spans tens of thousands of clones, approximately 73% being singletons. Sequenced here: CD4+ or CD8+ T cells sorted from blood, sampled in a trial of the OX40 agonist ivuxolimab. Every receptor here comes from an adult with an advanced solid tumor such as melanoma, head and neck, liver or kidney cancer. CDR3s leave out the opening cysteine and the closing phenylalanine or tryptophan. Fields, in order: D gene, V gene, J gene, CDR3 protein. D genes are given only for firm matches.

D: TRBD1
V: TRBV10-3
J: TRBJ1-2
CDR3: AISVFFEGAPEGYT

D: TRBD2
V: TRBV5-4
J: TRBJ2-6
CDR3: ASSLGAGGLSGANVLT

D: NA
V: TRBV12-5
J: TRBJ2-1
CDR3: ASGFRPIYIGLGKSSYNEQF

D: NA
V: TRBV5-1
J: TRBJ1-2
CDR3: ASSSQQFYGYT

D: NA
V: TRBV5-1
J: TRBJ2-3
CDR3: ASSLDGTSTDTQY

D: TRBD1
V: TRBV18
J: TRBJ2-5
CDR3: ASSPKGAKQETQY

D: NA
V: TRBV7-3
J: TRBJ2-1
CDR3: ASSLPGLHEQF

D: TRBD1
V: TRBV29-1
J: TRBJ2-3
CDR3: SSTRDRITDTQY

D: NA
V: TRBV5-1
J: TRBJ1-1
CDR3: ASSLQGFNTEAF

D: NA
V: TRBV13
J: TRBJ1-1
CDR3: ASSLKMKGQIWNTEAF

D: TRBD2
V: TRBV11-2
J: TRBJ2-1
CDR3: ASSASGGTLYNEQF

D: NA
V: TRBV6-5
J: TRBJ1-5
CDR3: ASSRTLSSNQPQH

D: NA
V: TRBV25-1
J: TRBJ1-2
CDR3: ASSDVTENLYGYT

D: TRBD1
V: TRBV7-8
J: TRBJ2-1
CDR3: ASSLDLTGVNEQF

D: NA
V: TRBV18
J: TRBJ2-5
CDR3: ASSPRRADQETQY

D: NA
V: TRBV6-5
J: TRBJ2-2
CDR3: ASGGINTGELF

D: TRBD1
V: TRBV4-1
J: TRBJ2-7
CDR3: ASSQPSLGGQGFGEQY

D: NA
V: TRBV5-1
J: TRBJ2-2
CDR3: ASSQGQTIIGELF

D: NA
V: TRBV6-6
J: TRBJ1-5
CDR3: ASNSAPSGPQH

D: TRBD1
V: TRBV30
J: TRBJ1-5
CDR3: AWSVQGDQPQH

D: NA
V: TRBV5-1
J: TRBJ1-2
CDR3: ASSNPLQGSSYGYT

D: TRBD2
V: TRBV5-1
J: TRBJ2-2
CDR3: ASSSGLDPGELF

D: NA
V: TRBV6-1
J: TRBJ2-5
CDR3: ASARALTGETQY

D: NA
V: TRBV5-1
J: TRBJ2-3
CDR3: ASSRLNTDTQY

D: NA
V: TRBV9
J: TRBJ2-2
CDR3: ASSVGATGELF

D: TRBD2
V: TRBV5-5
J: TRBJ2-3
CDR3: ASSLGVETSGTDTQY

D: TRBD1
V: TRBV9
J: TRBJ1-3
CDR3: ASSSPDRAVGNTIY

D: TRBD1
V: TRBV7-9
J: TRBJ2-3
CDR3: ASSLGTGRTDTQY

D: TRBD1
V: TRBV5-4
J: TRBJ1-2
CDR3: ASSSGTEIYGYT

D: NA
V: TRBV11-3
J: TRBJ1-1
CDR3: ASSLDGRNTEAF

D: NA
V: TRBV29-1
J: TRBJ1-1
CDR3: SVVGRNSNTEAF

D: NA
V: TRBV6-6
J: TRBJ1-1
CDR3: ASISSSGDTEAF

D: TRBD1
V: TRBV5-5
J: TRBJ2-1
CDR3: ASSAQTGIRMNEQF

D: NA
V: TRBV2
J: TRBJ2-2
CDR3: ASSFLQGTGELF

D: TRBD1
V: TRBV5-1
J: TRBJ2-5
CDR3: ASSWGQGQETQY

D: TRBD1
V: TRBV9
J: TRBJ2-7
CDR3: ASSVAPGTGLYEQY

D: NA
V: TRBV9
J: TRBJ2-1
CDR3: ASSVGASSYNEQF

D: NA
V: TRBV7-2
J: TRBJ1-3
CDR3: ASSTTRAGNTIY

D: NA
V: TRBV11-2
J: TRBJ2-4
CDR3: ASRGRDGTKNIQY

D: NA
V: TRBV6-6
J: TRBJ2-7
CDR3: ASSYGGNEQY

D: NA
V: TRBV2
J: TRBJ1-1
CDR3: ASSDWGRAEAF

D: NA
V: TRBV11-2
J: TRBJ2-3
CDR3: ASSLGSRGADTQY

D: NA
V: TRBV7-6
J: TRBJ2-7
CDR3: ASSFYEQY

D: TRBD1
V: TRBV10-3
J: TRBJ2-2
CDR3: AIRGQGSNTGELF

D: NA
V: TRBV29-1
J: TRBJ2-1
CDR3: SVEYYREIGNEQF

D: TRBD1
V: TRBV6-6
J: TRBJ1-1
CDR3: ASSLSNRGRTEAF

D: TRBD1
V: TRBV11-2
J: TRBJ2-7
CDR3: ASSLSDRASYEQY

D: NA
V: TRBV6-6
J: TRBJ2-2
CDR3: ASSYSGTGELF

D: NA
V: TRBV5-4
J: TRBJ1-1
CDR3: ASSLQGGTEAF

D: TRBD1
V: TRBV19
J: TRBJ1-1
CDR3: ATSRGGTDHTEAF

D: NA
V: TRBV4-2
J: TRBJ2-3
CDR3: ASSRGSGTDTQY

D: NA
V: TRBV4-3
J: TRBJ2-3
CDR3: ASSPIGASTDTQY

D: NA
V: TRBV27
J: TRBJ2-6
CDR3: ASSLAAAVPGANVLT

D: NA
V: TRBV30
J: TRBJ1-5
CDR3: AWNSETNQPQH